This entry concerns a single TCR beta chain. Its antigen remains undetermined. Base qualities are not at hand, and no much larger clone is one base apart. The entry originates in a study of PD-1 blockade in mismatch repair-deficient tumors (dated by TCRdb to 2015 to 2018). With regard to the full study: Between September 2013 and 2016, the trial enrolled roughly 86 consecutive patients with roughly eleven types of mismatch repair-deficient cancer, all of whom had received prior treatment and were progressing. Tumor-associated T cell clones were tracked in the peripheral blood of patients responding to PD-1 blockade by deep sequencing of TCR CDR3 regions.

The label giving this sample's time point can be read as: peripheral blood 12 weeks after first pembrolizumab dose. Mismatch repair deficiency in every enrolled patient was established by polymerase chain reaction or immunohistochemistry. TCR sequencing was performed for three patients who responded to pembrolizumab therapy. The phase II trial prospectively evaluated PD-1 blockade with pembrolizumab in advanced mismatch repair-deficient cancers, independent of tissue of origin. Peripheral blood T cell samples were serially collected before and at multiple times after PD-1 blockade was started. The timing of each blood sample was reported as weeks after the first dose of pembrolizumab. To prepare the library, the immunoSEQ multiplex PCR assay was applied. The table was pulled from immuneACCESS by TCRdb, which kept in-frame rearrangements only. Such tables lose some clones; where checked, under half of the loss comes from unresolved V genes, and the rest has no known cause. This sample holds tens of thousands of clones; over 80% were observed only once. The ten largest clones take up 20% to 25% of the sample.

Broader findings and caveats from the paper: Clones residing in the tumor, which were often undetectable in blood before treatment, expanded quickly after pembrolizumab and then contracted, generally before radiologic responses.

Its CDR3 holds 16 amino acids, cysteine through phenylalanine. Here the CDR3 DNA is all that survives: 48 bases in frame from base 1. From the germline V gene, CDR1 is MNHNS and CDR2 is SASEGT. From V the trimming removes 3 bases and from J it removes 2 bases, while the gene matches leave 6 bases of the junction unaccounted for. This clonotype was obtained from an adult with mismatch repair-deficient cancer. The chain employs TRBV6-1 and TRBJ2-3, and TRBD2 matches 9 of the central bases. The sequences come from peripheral blood, collected 12 weeks after starting pembrolizumab. The sequence in DNA is TGTGCCAGCAGTGACCACGCGGGAGGGCCCACAGATACGCAGTATTTT. Its translation is CASSDHAGGPTDTQYF.